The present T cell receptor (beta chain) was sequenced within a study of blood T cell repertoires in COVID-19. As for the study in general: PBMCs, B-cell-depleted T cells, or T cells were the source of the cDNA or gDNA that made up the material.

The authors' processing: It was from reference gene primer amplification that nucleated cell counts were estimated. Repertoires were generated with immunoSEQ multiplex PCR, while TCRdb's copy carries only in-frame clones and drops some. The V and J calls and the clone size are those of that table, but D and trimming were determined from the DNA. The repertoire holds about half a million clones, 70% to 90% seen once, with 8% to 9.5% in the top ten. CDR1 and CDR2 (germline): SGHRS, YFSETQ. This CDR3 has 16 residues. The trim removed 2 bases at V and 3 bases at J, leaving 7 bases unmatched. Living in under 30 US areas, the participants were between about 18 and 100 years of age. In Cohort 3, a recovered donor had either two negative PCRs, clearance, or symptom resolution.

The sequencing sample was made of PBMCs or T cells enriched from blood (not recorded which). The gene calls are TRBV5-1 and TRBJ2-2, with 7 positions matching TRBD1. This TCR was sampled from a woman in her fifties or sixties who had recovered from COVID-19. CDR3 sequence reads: CASSFADRRYTGELFF. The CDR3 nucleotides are TGCGCCAGCAGCTTCGCGGACAGGCGCTACACCGGGGAGCTGTTTTTT.